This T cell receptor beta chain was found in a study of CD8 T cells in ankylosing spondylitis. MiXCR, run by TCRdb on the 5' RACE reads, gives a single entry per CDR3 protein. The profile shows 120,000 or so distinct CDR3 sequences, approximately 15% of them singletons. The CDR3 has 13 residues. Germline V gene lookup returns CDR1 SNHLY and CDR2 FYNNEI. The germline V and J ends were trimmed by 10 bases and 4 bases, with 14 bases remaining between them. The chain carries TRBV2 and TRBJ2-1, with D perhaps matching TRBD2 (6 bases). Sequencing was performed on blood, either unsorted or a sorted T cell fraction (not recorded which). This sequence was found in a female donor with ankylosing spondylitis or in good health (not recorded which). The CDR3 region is CAIVAGTYNEQFF. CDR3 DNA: TGTGCCATCGTTGCGGGAACGTACAATGAGCAGTTCTTC.